This record concerns one TCR beta chain sequence. These data come from a study of Ad26.COV2.S vaccination and SARS-CoV-2 variants. Only in-frame clones appear in the TCRdb table, and some are missing; sequencing was by immunoSEQ multiplex PCR. The table records roughly 410,000 clones, 83% of them present only once. Regarding treatment: approximately 18 received Ad26.COV2.S at low or high dose, single or two shots; about five received placebo; per-sample allocation not given. Each sample was drawn 63 days after the first injection (of vaccine or placebo). The source was peripheral blood, collected in a trial of Ad26.COV2.S vaccine versus placebo. The clonotype originates from a person aged 18 to 59 who received the Ad26.COV2.S COVID-19 vaccine or a placebo.

DNA for the CDR3: TGTGCCAGCAGCCACTTAAGCCCGACAGGGGGCGGCGATGGCTACACCTTC. This encodes CASSHLSPTGGGDGYTF. This chain uses TRBV3-1 (or the pseudogene TRBV3-2) with TRBJ1-2, with 10 bases fitting TRBD1. The CDR3 is 17 amino acids. Germline assignment: CDR1 LGHDT and CDR2 YNNKEL (reference sequence). J lost 6 bases, V lost 3 bases, and 13 bases had no gene match.